This TCR beta chain derives from a study of beta chain features in type 1 diabetes. Across the study: Healthy donors and patients showed comparable age, gender and cell yields. General study findings and limits: Patients and controls would be equally affected if PCR favored shorter templates. Moderate but significant shortening of TCRB CDR3s was recorded in all four CD4+ subsets from Type 1 diabetes patients.

Expressed TCRB transcripts were sequenced, since all the RNA that had been isolated was reverse transcribed. Method: immunoSEQ multiplex PCR; TCRdb's copy keeps in-frame clones and lacks some. Altogether around 250,000 clones are present, 13% to 15% being singletons, with the ten largest covering about 0.017%. As concerns this clone: Its cognate antigen is unknown.

The CDR3 loop spans 15 amino acids. V lost 8 bases to trimming and J lost 0 bases, with 17 bases between them. The germline CDR1 and CDR2 sequences are MNHEY and SVGAGI. Researchers reported sorting CD4+ naive, central memory, regulatory and stem cell-like memory cells via CD45RO/CCR7/CD25/CD127/CD95/CD27. Populations obtained by sorting all exceeded 95% purity. This receptor was taken from a man younger than 45 with type 1 diabetes. This chain connects TRBV6-5 to TRBJ2-7, with D perhaps TRBD1 (6 bases). Sequences were obtained from naive CD4+ T cells from blood. DNA of the CDR3: TGTGCCAGCGGGATAATCAGGGGAACCTCCTACGAGCAGTACTTC. This gives the protein CASGIIRGTSYEQYF.